The source of this TCR beta chain is a study of T cell responses to AZD1222 COVID-19 vaccine. General study findings and limits: Nearly half of spike-specific TCRs reportedly target variant regions that are unmutated in the B.1.351 and B.1.1.7 variants. Repertoires were obtained only post-peak T cell response. In a largely white British group with more females than males, clonal diversity was possibly underestimated. It was only 6 or 7 AZD1222 recipients who were seropositive at baseline.

Note on this clone: What it binds is not known.

The data were produced by immunoSEQ multiplex PCR, yet TCRdb's version contains in-frame clones alone and is incomplete. The sample lists some 110,000 clones; about 91% were seen once. Germline V gene lookup returns CDR1 SGHDT and CDR2 YYEEEE. The trim removed 2 bases at V and 4 bases at J, leaving 6 bases unmatched. CDR3 length equals 15 residues. The sequence was collected from an adult in good health. The input for sequencing was peripheral blood, taken on day 0 of AZD1222 vaccination. J is TRBJ2-3 and V is TRBV5-6; 8 bases match TRBD2. The CDR3 DNA sequence: TGTGCCAGCAGCTTAGTAGCGGGGCCCGCAGATACGCAGTATTTT. As protein: CASSLVAGPADTQYF.